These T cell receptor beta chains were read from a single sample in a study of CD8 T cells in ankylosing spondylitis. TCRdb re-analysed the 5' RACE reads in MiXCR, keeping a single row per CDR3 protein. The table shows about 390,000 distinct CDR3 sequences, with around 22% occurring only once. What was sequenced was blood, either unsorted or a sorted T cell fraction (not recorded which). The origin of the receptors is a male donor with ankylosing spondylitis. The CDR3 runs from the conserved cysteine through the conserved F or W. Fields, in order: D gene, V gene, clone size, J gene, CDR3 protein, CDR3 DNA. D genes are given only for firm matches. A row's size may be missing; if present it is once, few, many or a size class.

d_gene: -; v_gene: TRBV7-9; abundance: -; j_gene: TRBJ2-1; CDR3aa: CASSLLEGEQFF; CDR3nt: TGTGCCAGCAGCCTCTTAGAGGGTGAGCAGTTCTTC
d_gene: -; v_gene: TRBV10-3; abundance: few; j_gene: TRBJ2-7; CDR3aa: CAITEGRSYEQYF; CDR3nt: TGTGCCATCACCGAGGGGAGGTCCTACGAGCAGTACTTC
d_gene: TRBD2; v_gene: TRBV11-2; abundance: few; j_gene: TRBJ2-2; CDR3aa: CASSFRTSGSAGELFF; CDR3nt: TGTGCCAGCAGCTTCCGGACTAGCGGGAGCGCCGGGGAGCTGTTTTTT
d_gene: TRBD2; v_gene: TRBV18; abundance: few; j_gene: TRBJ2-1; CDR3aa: CASSPISGSDEQFF; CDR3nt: TGTGCCAGCTCACCAATTAGCGGGAGTGATGAGCAGTTCTTC
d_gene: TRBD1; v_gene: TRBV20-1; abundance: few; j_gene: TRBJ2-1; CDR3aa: CSAVPGTGAYNEQFF; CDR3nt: TGCAGTGCTGTTCCCGGGACAGGGGCTTACAATGAGCAGTTCTTC
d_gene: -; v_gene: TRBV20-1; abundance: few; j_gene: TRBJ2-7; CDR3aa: CSAAGTSSSYEQYF; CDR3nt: TGCAGTGCTGCCGGGACGTCGAGCTCCTACGAGCAGTACTTC
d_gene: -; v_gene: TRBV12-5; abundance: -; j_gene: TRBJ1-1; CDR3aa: CASGLQGRTEAFF; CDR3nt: TGTGCTAGTGGTTTACAGGGAAGAACTGAAGCTTTCTTT
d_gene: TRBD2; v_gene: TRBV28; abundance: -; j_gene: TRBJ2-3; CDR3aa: CASSRSGTSGRRNTQYF; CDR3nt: TGTGCCAGCAGCCGCTCCGGGACTAGCGGGAGACGAAATACGCAGTATTTT
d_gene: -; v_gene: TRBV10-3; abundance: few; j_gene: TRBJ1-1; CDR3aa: CAISVFMNTEAFF; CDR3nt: TGTGCCATCAGTGTCTTTATGAACACTGAAGCTTTCTTT
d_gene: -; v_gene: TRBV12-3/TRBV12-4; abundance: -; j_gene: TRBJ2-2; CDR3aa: CASKGGSARELFF; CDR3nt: TGTGCCAGCAAGGGTGGGAGCGCCCGGGAGCTGTTTTTT
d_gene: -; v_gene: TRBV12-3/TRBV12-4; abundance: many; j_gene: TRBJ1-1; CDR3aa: CASSFMGEAFF; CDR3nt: TGTGCCAGCAGTTTTATGGGTGAAGCTTTCTTT
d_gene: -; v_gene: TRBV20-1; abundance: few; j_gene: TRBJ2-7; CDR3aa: CSQMGQAYEQYF; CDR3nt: TGCAGTCAGATGGGACAAGCCTACGAGCAGTACTTC
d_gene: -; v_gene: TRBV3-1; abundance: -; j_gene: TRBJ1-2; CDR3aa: CASSQKNYGYTF; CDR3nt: TGTGCCAGCAGCCAGAAAAACTATGGCTACACCTTC
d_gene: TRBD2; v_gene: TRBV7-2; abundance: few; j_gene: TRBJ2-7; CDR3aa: CASSLGGSIDEQYF; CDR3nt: TGTGCCAGCAGCTTGGGCGGGAGTATCGACGAGCAGTACTTC
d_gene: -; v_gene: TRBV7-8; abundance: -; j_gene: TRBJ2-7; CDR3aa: CASSFRQDIGEQYF; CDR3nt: TGTGCCAGCAGCTTCCGGCAGGATATCGGCGAGCAGTACTTC
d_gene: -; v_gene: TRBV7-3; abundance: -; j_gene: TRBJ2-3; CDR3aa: CASSSEAGTDTQYF; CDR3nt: TGTGCCAGCAGCTCAGAGGCCGGGACAGATACGCAGTATTTT
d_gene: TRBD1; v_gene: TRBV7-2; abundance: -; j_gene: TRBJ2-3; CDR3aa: CASSSKTGGSDTQYF; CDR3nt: TGTGCCAGCAGCTCTAAGACAGGGGGCTCAGATACGCAGTATTTT
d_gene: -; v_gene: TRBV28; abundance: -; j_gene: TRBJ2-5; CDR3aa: CASSLPRVEETQYF; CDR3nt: TGTGCCAGCAGTTTACCTAGGGTAGAGGAGACCCAGTACTTC
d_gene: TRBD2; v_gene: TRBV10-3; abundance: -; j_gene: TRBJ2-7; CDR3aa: CAAMGQRDSSYEQYF; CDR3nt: TGTGCCGCCATGGGTCAGCGGGACTCCTCCTACGAGCAGTACTTC
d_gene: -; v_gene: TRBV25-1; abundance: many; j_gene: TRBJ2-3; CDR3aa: CASSGWGLDTQYF; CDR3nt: TGTGCCAGCAGTGGATGGGGGCTCGATACGCAGTATTTT
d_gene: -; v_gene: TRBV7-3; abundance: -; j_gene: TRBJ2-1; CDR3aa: CASRNSGEGYNEQFF; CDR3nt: TGTGCCAGCAGAAATAGCGGAGAAGGTTACAATGAGCAGTTCTTC
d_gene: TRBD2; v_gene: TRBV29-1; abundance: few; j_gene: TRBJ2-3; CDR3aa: CSVELAGGPLGTDTQYF; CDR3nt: TGCAGCGTTGAACTAGCGGGAGGGCCTCTTGGTACAGATACGCAGTATTTT
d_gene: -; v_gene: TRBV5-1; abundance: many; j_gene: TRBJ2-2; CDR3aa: CASSLGGSYTGELFF; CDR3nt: TGCGCCAGCAGCTTAGGAGGGAGTTACACCGGGGAGCTGTTTTTT
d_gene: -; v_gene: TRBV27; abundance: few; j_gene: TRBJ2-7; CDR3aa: CASSGQRYSYEQYF; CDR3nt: TGTGCCAGCAGCGGACAGCGGTACTCCTACGAGCAGTACTTC
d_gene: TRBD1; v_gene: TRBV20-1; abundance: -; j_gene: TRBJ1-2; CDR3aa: CSATQGYIWGCTF; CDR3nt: TGCAGTGCTACACAGGGGTATATCTGGGGCTGCACCTTC
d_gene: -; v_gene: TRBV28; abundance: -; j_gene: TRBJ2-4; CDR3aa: CASSLVDLAKNIQYF; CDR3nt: TGTGCCAGCAGTTTAGTGGATCTAGCCAAAAACATTCAGTACTTC
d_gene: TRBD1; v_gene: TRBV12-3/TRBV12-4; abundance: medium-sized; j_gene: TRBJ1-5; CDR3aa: CASSTQAGGQPQHF; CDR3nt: TGTGCCAGCAGTACCCAGGCAGGGGGTCAGCCCCAGCATTTT
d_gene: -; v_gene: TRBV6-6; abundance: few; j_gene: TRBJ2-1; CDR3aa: CASSPPVQFF; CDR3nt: TGTGCCAGCAGTCCTCCGGTGCAGTTCTTC
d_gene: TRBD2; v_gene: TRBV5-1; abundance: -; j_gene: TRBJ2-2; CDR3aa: CASSTRTGGNTGELFF; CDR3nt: TGCGCCAGCAGCACCCGGACGGGGGGGAACACCGGGGAGCTGTTTTTT
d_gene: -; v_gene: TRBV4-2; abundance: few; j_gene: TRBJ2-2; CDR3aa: CASSQDPGRIGTTITGELFF; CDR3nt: TGTGCCAGCAGCCAAGATCCTGGAAGGATAGGGACAACCATCACCGGGGAGCTGTTTTTT